This record covers a single TCR beta chain. Germline CDR1 is SGHRS and CDR2 is YFSETQ. The CDR3 is 15 amino acids. The trim removed 0 bases at V and 4 bases at J, leaving 7 bases unmatched. TCRdb's copy holds only in-frame clones and misses some; the assay was immunoSEQ multiplex PCR. The profile shows approximately 1,000,000 clones, more than 75% of them singletons. This record comes from a study of shared clonotypes between healthy human individuals. As for the study in general: CD4 naive and CD4 memory each took three plates per donor, while CD8 naive took two and CD8 memory one.

This receptor was identified in a young man in good health. Some clones in this sample may be carry-over from other donors' samples. This rearrangement joins TRBV5-1 to TRBJ2-7; 7 nucleotides align to TRBD2. The sample consisted of memory CD4+ T cells from PBMCs. Subset defined: CD45RA-negative fraction. The CDR3 coding sequence is TGCGCCAGCAGCTTGGCCGGGGGGACTCCTTACGAGCAGTACTTC. Its protein is CASSLAGGTPYEQYF. The complete variable domain, with remaining parts taken from reference TRBV5-1 and TRBJ2-7, reads KAGVTQTPRYLIKTRGQQVTLSCSPISGHRSVSWYQQTPGQGLQFLFEYFSETQRNKGNFPGRFSGRQFSNSRSEMNVSTLELGDSALYLCASSLAGGTPYEQYFGPGTRLTVT.